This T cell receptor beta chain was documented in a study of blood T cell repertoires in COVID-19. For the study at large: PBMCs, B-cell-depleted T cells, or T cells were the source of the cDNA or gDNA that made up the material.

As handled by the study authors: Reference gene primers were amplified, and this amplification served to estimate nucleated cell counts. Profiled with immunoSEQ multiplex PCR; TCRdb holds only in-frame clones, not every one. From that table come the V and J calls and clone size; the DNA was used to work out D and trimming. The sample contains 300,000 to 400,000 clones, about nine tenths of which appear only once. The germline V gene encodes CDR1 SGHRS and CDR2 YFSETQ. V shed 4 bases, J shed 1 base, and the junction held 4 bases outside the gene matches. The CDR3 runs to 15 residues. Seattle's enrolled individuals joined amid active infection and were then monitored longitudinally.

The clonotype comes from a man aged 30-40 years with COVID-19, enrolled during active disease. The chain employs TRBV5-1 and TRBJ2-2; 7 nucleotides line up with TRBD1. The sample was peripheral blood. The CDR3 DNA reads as TGCGCCAGCAGCCCGAGGACAGGGAACACCGGGGAGCTGTTTTTT. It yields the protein CASSPRTGNTGELFF.